This TCR beta chain was observed in a study of T cell changes during pregnancy in multiple sclerosis. Method: immunoSEQ multiplex PCR; TCRdb's copy keeps in-frame clones and lacks some. The data hold around 56,000 clones, with about 91% observed a single time. This CDR3 has 15 residues. J lost 5 bases, V lost 6 bases, and 9 bases had no gene match. The germline CDR1 and CDR2 sequences are SGHDT and YYEEEE. The source is a female donor with multiple sclerosis, enrolled in a pregnancy study. The chain couples TRBV5-6 to TRBJ2-5; 11 bases align to TRBD2. Sequenced here: peripheral blood, sampled after pregnancy. The CDR3 spells CASNRRLAGGETQYF. The CDR3 region has the DNA TGTGCCAGCAACCGGAGGTTAGCGGGGGGGGAGACCCAGTACTTC.